This T cell receptor beta chain was found in a study of glioma-infiltrating T cells after dendritic cell vaccination. Across the whole study: The vaccine used monocyte-derived dendritic cells pulsed overnight with autologous tumor lysate.

No glioblastoma patient carried an isocitrate dehydrogenase mutation. Up to 2 ug genomic DNA was used for TCRB CDR3 amplification. The assay was immunoSEQ multiplex PCR, and TCRdb's table has in-frame clones only and misses some. The sample shows approximately 100,000 clones, roughly three quarters of them seen only once. Trimming took off 2 bases at V and 2 bases at J, with 8 bases between the two ends. Germline values: CDR1 MNHEY, CDR2 SVGAGI. The CDR3 totals 14 residues. The TCR originated in a human donor with glioblastoma. Sequencing used blood, obtained before dendritic cell vaccination. The rearrangement links TRBV6-5 to TRBJ2-3; D call uncertain. Here the CDR3 DNA reads TGTGCCAGCAGTTACATGCGGTCCACAGATACGCAGTATTTT. Protein product: CASSYMRSTDTQYF.